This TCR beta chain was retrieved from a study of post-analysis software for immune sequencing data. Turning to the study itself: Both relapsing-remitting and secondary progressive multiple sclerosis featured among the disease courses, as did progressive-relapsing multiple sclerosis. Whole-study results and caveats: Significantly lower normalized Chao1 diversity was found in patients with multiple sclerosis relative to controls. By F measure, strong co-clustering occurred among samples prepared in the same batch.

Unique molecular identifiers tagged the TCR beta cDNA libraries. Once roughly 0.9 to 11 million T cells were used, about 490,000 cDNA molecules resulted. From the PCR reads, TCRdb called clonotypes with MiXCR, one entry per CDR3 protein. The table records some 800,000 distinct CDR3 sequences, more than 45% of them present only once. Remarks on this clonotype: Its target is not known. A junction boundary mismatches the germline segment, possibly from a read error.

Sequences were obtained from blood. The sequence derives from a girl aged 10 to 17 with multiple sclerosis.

CDR3 protein: CASSSRWGGVYEQDF. The CDR3, as DNA: TGTGCCAGCAGTAGCCGTTGGGGGGGCGTCTACGAGCAGGACTTC. The chain uses TRBV12-3 or TRBV12-4 and TRBJ2-7; TRBD2 is a possible D gene (7 bases). This CDR3 contains 15 residues.